This TCR beta chain is from a study of lymphopenia after photon versus proton radiotherapy. The study's findings and limits: Larger post-nadir TCR diversity loss correlated inversely with survival in deceased patients. Proton therapy kept repertoires fairly stable, unlike photons, which gained effector/memory cells. Oligoclonal CD8+ Temra expansion after nadir drove photon patients' diversity drop.

This CDR3 is 16 amino acids long. The V and J ends lost 5 bases and 1 base respectively, with 15 bases between them. Germline-derived CDR1 and CDR2 are SEHNR and FQNEAQ (reference sequence). This clone was seen a handful of times. Its antigen is currently unknown. Only in-frame clones appear in the TCRdb table, and some are missing; sequencing was by immunoSEQ multiplex PCR. The table includes some 41,000 clones, roughly 84% detected once. The chain recombines TRBV7-9 with TRBJ1-3; D is undetermined. The specimen was peripheral blood, collected from a patient treated with photon-based radiotherapy. This TCR was sampled from a man aged 50 to 60 with gastric cancer. The CDR3 loop is CASSALAGKSGNTIYF. The CDR3 nucleotides read TGTGCCAGCAGCGCGCTAGCGGGCAAATCTGGAAACACCATATATTTT.